This T cell receptor beta chain was captured in a study of sequential checkpoint blockade in melanoma. This CDR3 is 14 amino acids long. Germline CDR1 LGHNA, CDR2 YNFKEQ. V was clipped by 1 base and J by 4 bases, with 10 bases between them. Sequenced by immunoSEQ multiplex PCR; TCRdb stores in-frame clones only, minus some. The repertoire holds approximately 12,000 clones, with approximately 76% as singletons. Specified treatment: randomized to nivolumab then ipilimumab (arm A) or the reverse (arm B). The receptor was isolated from a human patient with melanoma. Some clones in this sample may be carry-over from other donors' samples. The chain couples TRBV4-2 to TRBJ1-1; possibly TRBD1 for D (5 bases). The specimen was CD8+ T cells sorted from blood (inferred from file names), collected from a patient given nivolumab and ipilimumab in sequence. CDR3 DNA: TGTGCCAGCAGCCAAGTGAGGCAGGGCACTGAAGCTTTCTTT. It specifies CASSQVRQGTEAFF.